The present T cell receptor (beta chain) was sequenced within a study of shared clonotypes between healthy human individuals. CD45RA+ naive and CD45RA-negative memory subsets were separated from CD4+ cells. Researchers ran the assay at a deep level. The table came from immunoSEQ multiplex PCR; TCRdb's copy has only in-frame clones and leaves some out. The sample yields millions of clones, 85% to 95% seen once. The sequenced sample was naive CD4+ T cells sorted from blood. Subset indicated: CD45RA+ positively selected. The TCR was taken from a man between 18 and 35 years old in good health.

CDR3 DNA sequence: TGTGCCAGCAGTTACGGCAGTCCTAATGAAAAACTGTTTTTT. Its protein is CASSYGSPNEKLFF. The chain employs TRBV6-5 and TRBJ1-4; no clear D. CDR1 is MNHEY and CDR2 is SVGAGI in the germline V gene. The ends were cut back, 2 bases at V and 3 bases at J, with 7 bases in the middle. The CDR3 runs to 14 residues.